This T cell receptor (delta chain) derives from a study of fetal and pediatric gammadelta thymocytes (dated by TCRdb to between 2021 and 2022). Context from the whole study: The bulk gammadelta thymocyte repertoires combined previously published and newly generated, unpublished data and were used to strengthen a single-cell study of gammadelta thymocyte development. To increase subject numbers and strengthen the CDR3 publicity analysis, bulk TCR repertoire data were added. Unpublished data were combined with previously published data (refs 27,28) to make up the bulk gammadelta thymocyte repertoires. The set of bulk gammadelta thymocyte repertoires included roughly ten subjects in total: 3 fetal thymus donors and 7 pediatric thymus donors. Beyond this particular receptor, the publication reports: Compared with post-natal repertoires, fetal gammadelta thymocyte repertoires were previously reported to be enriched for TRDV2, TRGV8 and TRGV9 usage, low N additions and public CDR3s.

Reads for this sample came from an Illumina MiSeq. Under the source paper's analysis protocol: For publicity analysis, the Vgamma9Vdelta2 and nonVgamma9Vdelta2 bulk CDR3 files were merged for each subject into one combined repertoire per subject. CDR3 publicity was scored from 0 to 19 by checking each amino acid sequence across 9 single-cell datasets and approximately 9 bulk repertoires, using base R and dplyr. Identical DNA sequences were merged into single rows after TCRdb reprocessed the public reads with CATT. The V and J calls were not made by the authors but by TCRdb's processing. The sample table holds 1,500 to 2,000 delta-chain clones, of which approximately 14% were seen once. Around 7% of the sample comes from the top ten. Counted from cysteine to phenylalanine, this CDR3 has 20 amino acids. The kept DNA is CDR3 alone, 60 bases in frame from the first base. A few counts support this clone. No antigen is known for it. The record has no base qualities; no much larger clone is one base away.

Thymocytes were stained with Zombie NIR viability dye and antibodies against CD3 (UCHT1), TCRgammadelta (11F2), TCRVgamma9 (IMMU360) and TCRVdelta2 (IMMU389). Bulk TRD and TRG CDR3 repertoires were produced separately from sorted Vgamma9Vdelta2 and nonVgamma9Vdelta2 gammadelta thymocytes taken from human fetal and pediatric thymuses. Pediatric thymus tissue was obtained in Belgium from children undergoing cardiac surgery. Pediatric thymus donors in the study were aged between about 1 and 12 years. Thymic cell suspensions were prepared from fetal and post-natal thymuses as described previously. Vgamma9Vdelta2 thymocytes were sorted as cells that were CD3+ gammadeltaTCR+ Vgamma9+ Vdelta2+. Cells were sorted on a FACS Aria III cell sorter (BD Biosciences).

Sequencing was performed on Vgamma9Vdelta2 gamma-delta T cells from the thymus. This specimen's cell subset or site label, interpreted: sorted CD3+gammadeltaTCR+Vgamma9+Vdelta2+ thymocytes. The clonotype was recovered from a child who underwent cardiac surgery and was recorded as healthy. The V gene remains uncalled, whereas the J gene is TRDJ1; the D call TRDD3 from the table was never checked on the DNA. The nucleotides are TGTGCCTGTGACACCGGTGGTAGTACTGGGGGTCGATCGTACACCGATAAACTCATCTTT. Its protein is CACDTGGSTGGRSYTDKLIF.